The 32 T cell receptor beta chains in this list originate from one sample, sequenced in a study of memory CD8 T cells in hepatitis C reinfection. Time point of the sample: pre-reinfection, 55 to 20 weeks before reinfection detection. TCR sequencing was done directly ex vivo on sorted cells, without expansion in vitro. Generated by immunoSEQ multiplex PCR, the TCRdb table keeps only in-frame clones and is missing some. The sample holds approximately 52,000 clones, roughly 91% seen once. The specimen sequenced was naive CD8+ T cells sorted from blood. The receptors here all came from a young man with hepatitis C virus infection.

The chain has TRBV6-5 and TRBJ2-7; 7 nucleotides line up with TRBD1. Germline V lookup: CDR1 MNHEY, CDR2 SVGAGI. The J segment lost 6 bases and the V segment lost 5 bases, leaving 13 bases of the junction unmatched. There are 15 residues in the CDR3. The CDR3 DNA reads TGTGCCAGCAGTCAAGGACAGGATTATAGTTTCGAGCAGTACTTC. This codes for CASSQGQDYSFEQYF.

The chain recombines TRBV4-1 with TRBJ2-5, with 7 positions matching TRBD1. This CDR3 contains 14 residues. Germline CDR1 MGHRA, CDR2 YSYEKL. Germline trimming cut 2 bases from V and 5 bases from J; bases unmatched to any gene: 5. The CDR3: CASSQIQGVETQYF. For the CDR3, the DNA is TGCGCCAGCAGCCAAATTCAGGGGGTTGAGACCCAGTACTTC.

The rearrangement joins TRBV27 to TRBJ2-1; possibly TRBD2 for D (5 bases). V lost 6 bases and J lost 7, with 10 bases in between. This CDR3 spans 12 amino acids. Germline V gene lookup returns CDR1 MNHEY and CDR2 SMNVEV (reference sequence). CDR3 nucleotide sequence: TGTGCCAGCAGCCTAACGGGGAATGAGCAGTTCTTC. Translation gives CASSLTGNEQFF.

The chain carries TRBV28 and TRBJ2-1; 10 bases fit TRBD2. CDR3 length equals 15 residues. Per germline, CDR1 MDHEN and CDR2 SYDVKM. J was trimmed by 3 bases and V by 2 bases; bases with no gene match: 1. As DNA, the CDR3 is TGTGCCAGCAGTTTAGGGACTAGCGTCTACAATGAGCAGTTCTTC. As protein: CASSLGTSVYNEQFF. Based on the CDR3 plus reference TRBV28 and TRBJ2-1, the full variable domain is DVKVTQSSRYLVKRTGEKVFLECVQDMDHENMFWYRQDPGLGLRLIYFSYDVKMKEKGDIPEGYSVSREKKERFSLILESASTNQTSMYLCASSLGTSVYNEQFFGPGTRLTVL.

The chain carries TRBV5-1 and TRBJ1-1; D may be TRBD1 (6 bases). Per the germline V gene, CDR1 is SGHRS and CDR2 is YFSETQ. The CDR3 has 14 amino acids. V was pared by 4 bases and J by 3 bases, with 13 bases between. Here the CDR3 reads CASSPPGGHTEAFF. Written as DNA, the CDR3 is TGCGCCAGCAGCCCCCCGGGGGGCCACACTGAAGCTTTCTTT.

J is TRBJ2-1 and V is TRBV2; 11 bases match TRBD2. This CDR3 is 16 amino acids long. V was clipped by 6 bases and J by 3 bases; unmatched bases: 7. Germline lookup yields CDR1 SNHLY and CDR2 FYNNEI. CDR3 bases: TGTGCCAGCAGGGAACCGCTAGCGGGGGGCTACAATGAGCAGTTCTTC. It translates to CASREPLAGGYNEQFF.

V usage is TRBV4-1 and J usage is TRBJ2-1, with D perhaps matching TRBD1 (5 bases). This CDR3 has 15 amino acids. The germline gives CDR1 MGHRA, CDR2 YSYEKL. Trimming took off 5 bases at V and 5 bases at J, with 16 bases between the two ends. CDR3 bases: TGCGCCAGCAGCGGGTTAACTACAGGCGACAATGAGCAGTTCTTC. Protein product: CASSGLTTGDNEQFF.

This chain connects TRBV6-5 to TRBJ2-7; D might be TRBD2 (6 bases). V was trimmed by 5 bases and J by 2 bases, leaving 16 bases between them. The CDR3 extends over 15 amino acids. In germline, CDR1 is MNHEY, CDR2 SVGAGI. The CDR3 DNA follows: TGTGCCAGCAGTGCCGGGACTTCACTGCCCTACGAGCAGTACTTC. This encodes CASSAGTSLPYEQYF.

This chain uses TRBV7-9 with TRBJ2-5; the D gene is possibly TRBD2 (6 bases). The DNA end favors TRBJ2-7, so the J call may be wrong. CDR1 is SEHNR and CDR2 is FQNEAQ in the germline V gene (reference sequence). The CDR3 runs to 16 residues. CDR3 loop: CASSLHTGALSYEQYF. The CDR3 DNA reads TGTGCCAGCAGCTTACATACGGGAGCGCTCTCCTACGAGCAGTACTTC.

The chain combines TRBV7-3 with TRBJ2-5; D might be TRBD1 (6 bases). CDR1 is SGHTA and CDR2 is FQGTGA in the germline V gene. V dropped 2 bases and J dropped 4 bases, with 14 bases sitting between them. The CDR3 consists of 15 residues. CDR3 DNA: TGTGCCAGCAGCTTAGCGGCGGCAGGGGCAGAGACCCAGTACTTC. Translation: CASSLAAAGAETQYF.

V and J are TRBV7-2 and TRBJ2-1, with TRBD2 matching over 12 bases. Germline V gene lookup returns CDR1 SGHTA and CDR2 FQGNSA. After removal of 5 bases from V and 9 bases from J, the junction contained 5 bases not matched to a gene. The CDR3 runs 14 residues. The CDR3: CASSTGLAGSEQFF. The CDR3 nucleotides are TGTGCCAGCAGCACGGGACTAGCGGGTTCTGAGCAGTTCTTC.

The chain has TRBV4-1 and TRBJ2-5; TRBD2 aligns across 11 bases. The germline CDR1 and CDR2 sequences are MGHRA and YSYEKL. The CDR3 sequence is 18 residues long. J gave up 2 bases and V 0 bases, and 8 bases lay outside the gene matches. The CDR3 bases are TGCGCCAGCAGCCAAGACGGTGGCCTAGCGGGGGGTCAAGAGACCCAGTACTTC. This sequence encodes CASSQDGGLAGGQETQYF.

This chain joins TRBV2 and TRBJ2-1, with 10 bases matching TRBD2. CDR3 length: 15 residues. Trimming cost V 6 bases and J 8 bases; bases outside gene matches: 10. The germline V gene has CDR1 SNHLY and CDR2 FYNNEI. The CDR3 loop reads CASSDKREGHHEQFF. The CDR3 nucleotides are TGTGCCAGCAGCGACAAGCGGGAGGGCCATCATGAGCAGTTCTTC.

The V gene is TRBV27, the J gene TRBJ2-1; 7 bases line up with TRBD1. The CDR3 extends over 15 amino acids. The germline V gene has CDR1 MNHEY and CDR2 SMNVEV (reference sequence). Trimming removed 2 bases from V and 4 bases from J; junction bases left unmatched: 5. In DNA, the CDR3 is TGTGCCAGCAGTTTAACTTGGGACAGTTACAATGAGCAGTTCTTC. Protein product: CASSLTWDSYNEQFF.

The V gene is TRBV7-9, the J gene TRBJ2-4; 12 bases align to TRBD2. The CDR3 is 15 amino acids. Looked up from germline, CDR1 is SEHNR and CDR2 is FQNEAQ (reference sequence). The V and J ends lost 5 bases and 7 bases, in that order; junction bases with no gene match: 6. CDR3 sequence (DNA): TGTGCCAGCAGCCCTAGCGGGGGGGCAAAGAACATTCAGTACTTC. Amino acids: CASSPSGGAKNIQYF.

This clone appeared once. The V call is TRBV30, the J call TRBJ1-3; possible D gene TRBD1, 6 bases. Trimming pared 1 base from V and 4 bases from J, leaving 11 bases between. Germline lookup yields CDR1 GTSNPN and CDR2 SVGIG (reference sequence). The CDR3 is 14 residues long. CDR3 coding DNA: TGTGCCTGGAGTGGGTGGACAGTGGGAAACACCATATATTTT. The encoded protein is CAWSGWTVGNTIYF.

The chain joins TRBV7-9 to TRBJ1-2, with 8 bases matching TRBD1. Germline assignment: CDR1 SEHNR and CDR2 FQNEAQ (reference sequence). Trimming took 4 bases from V and 4 from J; bases not matched to a gene: 8. The CDR3 totals 15 residues. The CDR3 spells CASSSPGTGLYGYTF. Written as DNA, the CDR3 is TGTGCCAGCAGCTCCCCCGGGACAGGCCTCTATGGCTACACCTTC.

The chain couples TRBV7-8 to TRBJ2-2; 7 bases match TRBD2. V trimming: 4 bases; J trimming: 0 bases; junction bases outside the gene matches: 5. Germline-derived CDR1 and CDR2 are SGHVS and FQNEAQ. The CDR3 has 16 residues. CDR3: CASSSSAGANTGELFF. DNA of the CDR3: TGTGCCAGCAGCTCGAGCGCGGGGGCGAACACCGGGGAGCTGTTTTTT.

This clone was picked up one time. V and J are TRBV27 and TRBJ2-5; TRBD1 agrees at 10 bases. Per germline, CDR1 MNHEY and CDR2 SMNVEV (reference sequence). The ends lost 5 bases at V and 5 bases at J; junction bases unmatched: 11. CDR3 size: 16 residues. The CDR3 coding sequence is TGTGCCAGCAGTCCCCCGGGACAGGGGTATTTGGAGACCCAGTACTTC. The encoded protein is CASSPPGQGYLETQYF.

This clone was recorded only once. The V and J genes are TRBV7-3 and TRBJ2-7; 9 bases agree with TRBD2. The CDR3 runs to 15 residues. J lost 2 bases, V lost 3 bases, and 5 bases had no gene match. Germline V lookup: CDR1 SGHTA, CDR2 FQGTGA. CDR3 amino acids: CASSFRSSGAYEQYF. In DNA form, the CDR3 reads TGTGCCAGCAGCTTTCGGTCTAGCGGGGCCTACGAGCAGTACTTC.

This chain joins TRBV6-5 and TRBJ2-2; 8 bases align to TRBD2. The CDR3 extends over 12 amino acids. The V and J ends lost 8 bases and 4 bases, in that order; junction bases with no gene match: 0. Germline lookup yields CDR1 MNHEY and CDR2 SVGAGI. The CDR3 DNA sequence: TGTGCCAGCGCGGGGGGCACCGGGGAGCTGTTTTTT. Translated, it gives CASAGGTGELFF.

This clone appeared a single time. The V call is TRBV11-3, the J call TRBJ2-7; D is perhaps TRBD1 (5 bases). There are 12 residues in the CDR3. V was clipped by 2 bases and J by 6 bases, with 8 bases between them. Germline V gives CDR1 SGHNT, CDR2 YENEEA. The CDR3: CASSLQGGEQYV. CDR3 DNA sequence: TGTGCCAGCAGCTTACAGGGTGGCGAGCAGTACGTC.

The chain joins TRBV7-9 to TRBJ2-7, with TRBD2 matching over 13 bases. Germline V gives CDR1 SEHNR, CDR2 FQNEAQ (reference sequence). V lost 1 base and J lost 5; bases outside the gene matches: 2. The CDR3 consists of 15 residues. The CDR3 nucleotides read TGTGCCAGCAGCTTAGGACTAGCGGGAGGAAACGAGCAGTACTTC. Encoded protein: CASSLGLAGGNEQYF.

The chain couples TRBV6-1 to TRBJ2-1; 11 bases are a match to TRBD1. The CDR3 spans 15 residues. The germline gives CDR1 MNHNS, CDR2 SASEGT. V gave up 3 bases and J gave up 9 bases; unmatched junction bases: 7. The CDR3 DNA sequence: TGTGCCAGCAGTGATAGACGCGGGACAGGGGGTGAGCAGTTCTTC. This encodes CASSDRRGTGGEQFF.

J is TRBJ2-3 and V is TRBV5-5; the match to TRBD1 covers 7 bases. V dropped 4 bases and J dropped 2; count of bases not matched to a gene: 7. Germline V gene data show CDR1 as SGHKS and CDR2 as YYEKEE (reference sequence). The CDR3 is made up of 15 amino acids. The CDR3 sequence is CASSRIGTATDTQYF. For the CDR3, the DNA is TGTGCCAGCAGCCGGATAGGGACAGCCACAGATACGCAGTATTTT. Full variable domain (missing parts from reference TRBV5-5 and TRBJ2-3): DAGVTQSPTHLIKTRGQQVTLRCSPISGHKSVSWYQQVLGQGPQFIFQYYEKEERGRGNFPDRFSARQFPNYSSELNVNALLLGDSALYLCASSRIGTATDTQYFGPGTRLTVL.

J is TRBJ1-4 and V is TRBV5-5, with TRBD1 identical over 8 bases. CDR3 size: 15 residues. V was clipped by 4 bases and J by 4 bases; unmatched bases: 6. Germline values: CDR1 SGHKS, CDR2 YYEKEE (reference sequence). This chain's CDR3 is CASSGFDRGNEKLFF. The CDR3 DNA follows: TGTGCCAGCAGCGGATTTGACAGGGGTAATGAAAAACTGTTTTTT.

The V gene is TRBV19, the J gene TRBJ2-7; 8 bases fit TRBD1. The germline CDR1 and CDR2 sequences are LNHDA and SQIVND (reference sequence). Trimming cost V 3 bases and J 5 bases; bases outside gene matches: 6. This CDR3 comprises 14 residues. DNA of the CDR3: TGTGCCAGTAGTATCTTGGCAGGGGGCGACGAGCAGTACTTC. Translation: CASSILAGGDEQYF.

This chain uses TRBV4-1 with TRBJ2-2; 8 bases agree with TRBD2. Germline lookup yields CDR1 MGHRA and CDR2 YSYEKL. There are 17 residues in the CDR3. After removal of 1 base from V and 4 bases from J, the junction contained 8 bases not matched to a gene. Here the CDR3 DNA reads TGCGCCAGCAGCCAAGGACTCCCAGCGGGGGTCACCGGGGAGCTGTTTTTT. Protein sequence: CASSQGLPAGVTGELFF.

The rearrangement links TRBV4-1 to TRBJ1-1; 9 bases are shared with TRBD1. Germline-derived CDR1 and CDR2 are MGHRA and YSYEKL. The CDR3 contains 13 residues. With V trimmed by 4 bases and J by 8 bases, 5 bases remained unmatched. The CDR3 sequence: CASSPQGASEAFF. The CDR3 nucleotides read TGCGCCAGCAGCCCACAGGGGGCTTCAGAAGCTTTCTTT.

The chain links TRBV19 to TRBJ2-1; 13 nucleotides align to TRBD2. With V trimmed by 1 base and J by 9 bases, 6 bases remained unmatched. This CDR3 spans 16 amino acids. CDR1 and CDR2 from the germline V gene are LNHDA and SQIVND (reference sequence). CDR3 nucleotides: TGTGCCAGTAGTATAGGACCGGGACTAGCGGGAAGTGAGCAGTTCTTC. Amino acid sequence: CASSIGPGLAGSEQFF.

The gene calls are TRBV7-9 and TRBJ1-1; 7 positions match TRBD1. This CDR3 spans 13 amino acids. Unmatched junction bases numbered 6, after V lost 7 bases and J lost 4 bases. Germline V gene sequence: CDR1 SEHNR, CDR2 FQNEAQ (reference sequence). CDR3 in DNA: TGTGCCAGCACGAGGGGGCTTGGCACTGAAGCTTTCTTT. Translation gives CASTRGLGTEAFF.

J is TRBJ1-1 and V is TRBV5-1; the match to TRBD1 covers 7 bases. CDR3 size: 15 residues. Germline values: CDR1 SGHRS, CDR2 YFSETQ. V gave up 4 bases and J gave up 0 bases; unmatched junction bases: 6. Here the CDR3 reads CASSLSQGMNTEAFF. The CDR3 bases are TGCGCCAGCAGCCTATCACAGGGGATGAACACTGAAGCTTTCTTT. The variable domain in full, completed from reference TRBV5-1 and TRBJ1-1, reads KAGVTQTPRYLIKTRGQQVTLSCSPISGHRSVSWYQQTPGQGLQFLFEYFSETQRNKGNFPGRFSGRQFSNSRSEMNVSTLELGDSALYLCASSLSQGMNTEAFFGQGTRLTVV.